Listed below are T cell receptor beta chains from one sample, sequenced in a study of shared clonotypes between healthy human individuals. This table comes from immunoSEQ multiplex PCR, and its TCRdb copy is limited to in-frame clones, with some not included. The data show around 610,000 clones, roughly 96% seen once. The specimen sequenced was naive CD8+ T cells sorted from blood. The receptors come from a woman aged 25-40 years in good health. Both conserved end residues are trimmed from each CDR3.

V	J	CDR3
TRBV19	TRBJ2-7	ASSIDLGRTYEQY
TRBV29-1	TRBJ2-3	SVDLSDKSTDTQY
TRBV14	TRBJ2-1	ASSQLAGNPTWSYNEQF
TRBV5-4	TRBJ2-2	ASSLGSVNTGELF
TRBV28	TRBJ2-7	ASSFSTRVDVSYEQY
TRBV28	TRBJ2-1	ASSHRTGLMDEQF
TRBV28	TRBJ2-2	ASSLLLTGPNTGELF
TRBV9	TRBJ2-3	ASSSNGLGDTQY
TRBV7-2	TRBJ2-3	ASSLGPKTSTDTQY
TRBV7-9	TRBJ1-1	ASSLATGTEAF
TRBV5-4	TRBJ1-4	ASSPQGANEKLF
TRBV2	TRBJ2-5	ASSEFSSGSMGGSETQY
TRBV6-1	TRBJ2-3	ASSEWTVLTDTQY
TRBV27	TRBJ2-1	ASSFLPIFSYNEQF
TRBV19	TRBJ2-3	ASSIGSAGTDTQY
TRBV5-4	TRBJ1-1	ASSLGHPNTEAF
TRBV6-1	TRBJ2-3	ASPSSHTQY
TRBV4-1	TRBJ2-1	ASSQPGTSATNNEQF
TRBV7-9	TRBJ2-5	ASLKTGGSQY
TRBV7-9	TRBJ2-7	ASSLGGGYEQY
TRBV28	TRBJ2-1	ASSSPDSYNEQF
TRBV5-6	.	ASSPGSFGEQY
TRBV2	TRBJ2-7	ASSGGRVHEQY
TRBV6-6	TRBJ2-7	ASRNPNEQY
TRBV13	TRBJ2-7	ASSSSSGRASYEQY
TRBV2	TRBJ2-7	ASSEPSAGEYHEQY
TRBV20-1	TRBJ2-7	SASKSYEQY
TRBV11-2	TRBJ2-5	ASSLYTSGKETQY
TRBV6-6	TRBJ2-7	ASSSTGGTYEQY
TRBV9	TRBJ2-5	ASSVGTSGIGETQY